A selection of T cell receptor beta chains follows, all from one sample in a study of blood T cell repertoires in COVID-19. Profiling relied on immunoSEQ multiplex PCR, and the TCRdb table lists in-frame clones only, not all of them. Of about 400,000 clones in the sample, approximately 85% were seen once. The specimen was PBMCs or T cells enriched from blood (not recorded which). The source of these receptors is a woman between 40 and 50 years old with acute COVID-19. The CDR3 runs from the conserved cysteine through the conserved F or W.

V gene | CDR3 protein
TRBV5-4 | CASSSTGGWDTEAFF
TRBV21-1 | CASSKTKSRTGYNQPQHF
TRBV9 | CASSSGGRPVNEQYF
TRBV9 | CASSPARGNYGYTF
TRBV15 | CATSRDKGTATNEKLFF
TRBV6-5 | CASSHRDRGFYEQFF
TRBV3-1/TRBV3-2 | CASRRGDGSSTEAFF
TRBV27 | CASSLTGNEQFF
TRBV20-1 | CSANKNTEAFF
TRBV5-1 | CASREGYTGELFF
TRBV7-8 | CASSLTHPASGYTF
TRBV5-1 | CASSFGRVYGYTF
TRBV4-1 | CASSPGAQGKFRQPQHF
TRBV7-2 | CASSRPGQEETQYF
TRBV5-1 | CASSSDRAHEQFF
TRBV23-1 | CASSPPRTGGGETQYF
TRBV10-2 | CASSLDRADSNQPQHF
TRBV4-1 | CASSPTGISGNTIYF
TRBV2 | CASRGGQGGMDGANVLTF
TRBV18 | CASSRLAGAVGDTQYF
TRBV25-1 | CASSDPRDRGNQPQHF
TRBV5-1 | CASSHLDRGFYNEQFF
TRBV6-5 | CASSYVRVSQPQHF
TRBV6-5 | CASRRTASTDTQYF
TRBV7-9 | CASSLVSGGPQETQYF
TRBV11-3 | CASSPGGTSTEAFF
TRBV10-3 | CAISEPDRERSGYTF
TRBV6-5 | CASRLQGAHAEAFF
TRBV7-2 | CASSLAGGSGNTIYF
TRBV7-9 | CASSLPWSDSPLHF
TRBV2 | CASSELRGGSTDTQYF